This passage covers 28 T cell receptor beta chains from one sample sequenced in a study of OX40 agonist ivuxolimab in advanced cancers. The library was generated by the immunoSEQ multiplex PCR assay. TCRdb mirrors the immuneACCESS table, restricted to in-frame sequences. Some clones are absent from its copies; in checked studies, under half trace to an unresolved V gene, and the reason for the others is unknown. The sample data list 15,000 or so clones, and about 75% of these were observed just once. The leading ten clones occupy roughly 32% of the sample. Sequencing was performed on CD4+ or CD8+ T cells sorted from blood, taken in a trial of the OX40 agonist ivuxolimab. These receptor sequences come from an adult with an advanced solid tumor such as melanoma, head and neck, liver or kidney cancer.

This clone is labeled medium-sized. The chain joins TRBV4-3 to TRBJ2-5; 11 bases agree with TRBD1. Germline CDR1 is LGHNA and CDR2 is YSLEER. J lost 5 bases, V lost 3 bases, and 5 bases had no gene match. This CDR3 has 15 residues. The CDR3 is CASSQRTGGRETQYF. The CDR3, as DNA: TGCGCCAGCAGCCAGCGGACAGGGGGCAGGGAGACCCAGTACTTC.

The chain recombines TRBV6-6 with TRBJ2-7, with TRBD2 matching 8 bases. The CDR3 is 13 residues long. CDR1 and CDR2 (germline): MNHNY, SVGAGI (reference sequence). The trim removed 6 bases at V and 3 bases at J, leaving 4 bases unmatched. CDR3 protein: CASSSGGDYEQYF. The DNA for the CDR3 is TGTGCCAGCAGCTCGGGGGGGGACTACGAGCAGTACTTC.

V and J are TRBV4-1 and TRBJ2-1, with D perhaps TRBD2 (6 bases). The V and J ends lost 4 bases and 0 bases respectively, with 13 bases between them. Germline V lookup: CDR1 MGHRA, CDR2 YSYEKL. The CDR3 extends over 16 amino acids. CDR3 sequence (DNA): TGCGCCAGCAGCCCAGCTGGGGGGTACTCCTACAATGAGCAGTTCTTC. The encoded protein is CASSPAGGYSYNEQFF.

The chain combines TRBV4-3 with TRBJ1-1, with 7 bases fitting TRBD1. The CDR3 contains 14 residues. The germline V gene has CDR1 LGHNA and CDR2 YSLEER. The J segment lost 0 bases and the V segment lost 8 bases, leaving 6 bases of the junction unmatched. The CDR3 bases are TGCGCCAGCTCGCCGGGACAGTTGAACACTGAAGCTTTCTTT. It translates to CASSPGQLNTEAFF.

This sequence joins TRBV6-5 and TRBJ2-5; D is perhaps TRBD2 (6 bases). CDR1 and CDR2 (germline): MNHEY, SVGAGI. The CDR3 is made up of 13 amino acids. V was trimmed by 7 bases and J by 1 base, leaving 10 bases between them. The CDR3 here is CASTLTSQETQYF. The CDR3 DNA is TGTGCCAGCACCCTGACTAGCCAAGAGACCCAGTACTTC.

The V call is TRBV28, the J call TRBJ2-2; TRBD1 aligns across 10 bases. From germline, CDR1 is MDHEN and CDR2 SYDVKM. This CDR3 is 17 amino acids long. Trimming removed 6 bases from V and 3 bases from J; junction bases left unmatched: 10. The CDR3 loop reads CASSQGQGDSHTGELFF. The CDR3 nucleotides read TGTGCCAGCAGCCAAGGACAGGGGGACTCTCACACCGGGGAGCTGTTTTTT.

This chain links TRBV7-7 with TRBJ2-6, with 7 nucleotides matching TRBD1. This CDR3 spans 18 amino acids. The V gene's germline CDR1 is SSHAT and CDR2 FNYEAQ (reference sequence). V gave up 5 bases and J gave up 4 bases; unmatched junction bases: 14. DNA of the CDR3: TGTGCCAGCAGCCGGGGCCCTTACACAGGGGCCGGGGCCAACGTCCTGACTTTC. This gives the protein CASSRGPYTGAGANVLTF.

This rearrangement joins TRBV7-9 to TRBJ2-3, with TRBD2 matching 8 bases. CDR3 length: 16 amino acids. Unmatched junction bases numbered 11, after V lost 5 bases and J lost 4 bases. The germline gives CDR1 SEHNR, CDR2 FQNEAQ (reference sequence). The CDR3 reads CASSPLAVLGADTQYF. As DNA, the CDR3 is TGTGCCAGCAGCCCACTAGCGGTTCTAGGGGCAGATACGCAGTATTTT.

This clone was detected only once. This chain connects TRBV4-1 to TRBJ1-1, with a tentative D call TRBD1 (5 bases). This CDR3 spans 14 amino acids. Trimming stripped 4 bases from V and 8 bases from J, with 17 bases between. CDR1 is MGHRA, CDR2 YSYEKL, per germline. CDR3 protein: CASSRPGTGEEAFF. CDR3 nucleotide sequence: TGCGCCAGCAGCCGCCCAGGGACGGGGGAAGAAGCTTTCTTT.

The rearrangement uses TRBV7-3 and TRBJ2-3; 11 bases map to TRBD2. This CDR3 spans 17 amino acids. V was pared by 5 bases and J by 2 bases, with 9 bases of the junction left unmatched. CDR1 is SGHTA and CDR2 is FQGTGA in the germline V gene. The CDR3 protein is CASSITGTSGTTDTQYF. The CDR3 nucleotides read TGTGCCAGCAGCATCACCGGGACTAGCGGCACCACAGATACGCAGTATTTT. The full variable domain, its missing parts supplied by reference TRBV7-3 and TRBJ2-3, is GAGVSQTPSNKVTEKGKYVELRCDPISGHTALYWYRQSLGQGPEFLIYFQGTGAADDSGLPNDRFFAVRPEGSVSTLKIQRTERGDSAVYLCASSITGTSGTTDTQYFGPGTRLTVL.

The CDR3 DNA is TGTGCCAGCTCACCGGGTCTAGCGGGAGTAGATACGCAGTATTTT. Translation gives CASSPGLAGVDTQYF. This chain uses TRBV18 with TRBJ2-3; 10 nucleotides line up with TRBD2. V trimming: 3 bases; J trimming: 5 bases; junction bases outside the gene matches: 5. Germline-derived CDR1 and CDR2 are KGHSH and LQKENI. This CDR3 region has 15 residues.

The CDR3 DNA follows: TGTGCCAGCAGTTTTGGCAGGGACTATGGCTACACCTTC. Translation: CASSFGRDYGYTF. The chain links TRBV27 to TRBJ1-2, with a tentative D call TRBD1 (5 bases). Germline V gives CDR1 MNHEY, CDR2 SMNVEV (reference sequence). V lost 3 bases, J lost 3 bases, and 8 bases lay in between. This CDR3 spans 13 amino acids.

CDR3: CASSEAIGILGDGELFF. The CDR3 DNA is TGTGCCAGCAGTGAAGCGATAGGGATTCTAGGGGACGGGGAGCTGTTTTTT. The chain carries TRBV2 and TRBJ2-2; perhaps TRBD1 as D (5 bases). Germline V lookup: CDR1 SNHLY, CDR2 FYNNEI. The CDR3 spans 17 residues. V lost 0 bases to trimming and J lost 7 bases, with 18 bases between them. The full variable domain, with the rest looked up from reference TRBV2 and TRBJ2-2, is EPEVTQTPSHQVTQMGQEVILRCVPISNHLYFYWYRQILGQKVEFLVSFYNNEISEKSEIFDDQFSVERPDGSNFTLKIRSTKLEDSAMYFCASSEAIGILGDGELFFGEGSRLTVL.

The rearrangement links TRBV2 to TRBJ2-3; D is uncertain. CDR3 length: 14 residues. With 0 bases removed from V and 6 bases from J, the gap between germline ends came to 10 bases. Germline V gene lookup returns CDR1 SNHLY and CDR2 FYNNEI. Written as DNA, the CDR3 is TGTGCCAGCAGTGAAGCGCCCCACTATGATACGCAGTATTTT. Its protein is CASSEAPHYDTQYF. The complete variable domain, with remaining parts taken from reference TRBV2 and TRBJ2-3, reads EPEVTQTPSHQVTQMGQEVILRCVPISNHLYFYWYRQILGQKVEFLVSFYNNEISEKSEIFDDQFSVERPDGSNFTLKIRSTKLEDSAMYFCASSEAPHYDTQYFGPGTRLTVL.

V is TRBV5-4 and J is TRBJ1-2; no clear D gene. The V end was cut by 2 bases, the J end by 0 bases, with 8 bases between. The germline gives CDR1 SGHNT, CDR2 YYREEE (reference sequence). The CDR3 is 14 amino acids. The CDR3 loop reads CASSFMGSNYGYTF. CDR3 DNA: TGTGCCAGCAGCTTCATGGGTTCTAACTATGGCTACACCTTC. Variable domain in full (rest from reference TRBV5-4 and TRBJ1-2): ETGVTQSPTHLIKTRGQQVTLRCSSQSGHNTVSWYQQALGQGPQFIFQYYREEENGRGNFPPRFSGLQFPNYSSELNVNALELDDSALYLCASSFMGSNYGYTFGSGTRLTVV.

This clone was seen only a few times. The chain joins TRBV5-6 to TRBJ2-7; D call uncertain. Germline-derived CDR1 and CDR2 are SGHDT and YYEEEE. Trimming left V 3 bases short and J 0 bases short, with 10 bases between. The CDR3 sequence is 14 residues long. CDR3 coding DNA: TGTGCCAGCAGCTCCGGACGGAGCTCCTACGAGCAGTACTTC. It encodes CASSSGRSSYEQYF.

V and J are TRBV28 and TRBJ2-1; unclear D gene. CDR3 length equals 13 residues. CDR1 and CDR2 (germline): MDHEN, SYDVKM. The germline V and J ends were trimmed by 3 bases and 4 bases, with 7 bases remaining between them. CDR3 residues: CASSFEPYNEQFF. The CDR3 bases are TGTGCCAGCAGTTTTGAGCCTTACAATGAGCAGTTCTTC.

This chain uses TRBV7-2 with TRBJ1-1; D possibly corresponds to TRBD1 (5 bases). This CDR3 contains 16 residues. The germline V gene encodes CDR1 SGHTA and CDR2 FQGNSA. V lost 3 bases and J 0 bases, leaving 14 bases between the germline ends. The CDR3 bases are TGTGCCAGCAGCTTTGGACTCGGGGGTTTGAACACTGAAGCTTTCTTT. Translated: CASSFGLGGLNTEAFF.

V usage is TRBV5-1 and J usage is TRBJ2-7; D is unclear. Trimming cost V 7 bases and J 2 bases, with 13 bases left between them. The CDR3 contains 13 residues. The V gene's germline CDR1 is SGHRS and CDR2 YFSETQ. The chain's CDR3 is CASAPAETYEQYF. For the CDR3, the DNA is TGCGCCAGCGCGCCCGCTGAGACCTACGAGCAGTACTTC.

The CDR3 DNA sequence: TGTGCCAGCAGCCTCTCGACAGTGGAGGAGACCCAGTACTTC. It specifies CASSLSTVEETQYF. V and J are TRBV9 and TRBJ2-5; perhaps TRBD1 as D (5 bases). V lost 4 bases to trimming and J lost 5 bases, with 15 bases between them. Per germline, CDR1 SGDLS and CDR2 YYNGEE. The CDR3 is 14 residues long.

The rearrangement uses TRBV28 and TRBJ1-1; maybe TRBD1 (6 bases). This CDR3 is 15 amino acids long. V dropped 8 bases and J dropped 8 bases, with 24 bases sitting between them. CDR1 and CDR2 from the germline V gene are MDHEN and SYDVKM. In DNA form, the CDR3 reads TGTGCCAGCCAAAGGACCCCTGCGACAGGTACCGAAGCTTTCTTT. Protein product: CASQRTPATGTEAFF.

V gene TRBV28 combines with J gene TRBJ2-1, with D possibly TRBD1 on 5 matching bases. The germline V gene has CDR1 MDHEN and CDR2 SYDVKM. The CDR3 runs to 11 residues. The V gene lost 10 bases and the J gene lost 10 bases, with 14 bases spanning the gap. Written as DNA, the CDR3 is TGTGCCACCCGGACATACCGAGAGCAGTTCTTC. Its protein product is CATRTYREQFF.

This chain connects TRBV5-1 to TRBJ2-2, with D unresolved. Germline CDR1 reads SGHRS; CDR2 reads YFSETQ. V gave up 0 bases and J gave up 10 bases, with 10 bases separating them. The CDR3 has 13 amino acids. CDR3 region: CASSLDTPKELFF. The CDR3 DNA follows: TGCGCCAGCAGCTTGGATACCCCTAAGGAGCTGTTTTTT.

This clone was seen more than once but under ten times. V gene TRBV5-5 combines with J gene TRBJ1-1; tentatively, D is TRBD1 (6 bases). The CDR3 is 15 residues long. Germline CDR1 is SGHKS and CDR2 is YYEKEE (reference sequence). V shed 3 bases and J shed 0 bases, with 12 bases lying between them. CDR3: CASSSDSRLNTEAFF. As DNA, the CDR3 is TGTGCCAGCAGCTCGGACAGCCGGCTGAACACTGAAGCTTTCTTT.

This clone appeared a single time. The chain recombines TRBV29-1 with TRBJ1-2; D remains ambiguous. The germline CDR1 and CDR2 sequences are SQVTM and ANQGSEA. V was pared by 5 bases and J by 6 bases, with 7 bases between. This CDR3 spans 10 amino acids. The CDR3 region has the DNA TGCAGCGTTAGATACGATGGCTACACCTTC. Encoded protein: CSVRYDGYTF.

This chain links TRBV13 with TRBJ2-2; 10 bases align to TRBD1. The ends lost 8 bases at V and 5 bases at J; junction bases unmatched: 5. The CDR3 consists of 14 residues. Germline CDR1 is PRHDT and CDR2 is FYEKMQ (reference sequence). The CDR3: CASADRGRTGELFF. The CDR3 region has the DNA TGTGCCAGCGCCGACAGGGGGCGAACCGGGGAGCTGTTTTTT. The full variable domain, its missing parts supplied by reference TRBV13 and TRBJ2-2, is AAGVIQSPRHLIKEKRETATLKCYPIPRHDTVYWYQQGPGQDPQFLISFYEKMQSDKGSIPDRFSAQQFSDYHSELNMSSLELGDSALYFCASADRGRTGELFFGEGSRLTVL.

This clone was recorded only once. The V and J genes are TRBV11-2 and TRBJ2-1; 11 bases align to TRBD2. The CDR3 covers 15 residues. Looked up from germline, CDR1 is SGHAT and CDR2 is FQNNGV. Germline trimming cut 5 bases from V and 6 bases from J; bases unmatched to any gene: 6. The CDR3 bases are TGTGCCAGCAGCATACTAGCGGGAGTGGGCAATGAGCAGTTCTTC. Its translation is CASSILAGVGNEQFF. The full variable domain, completed using reference TRBV11-2 and TRBJ2-1, is EAGVAQSPRYKIIEKRQSVAFWCNPISGHATLYWYQQILGQGPKLLIQFQNNGVVDDSQLPKDRFSAERLKGVDSTLKIQPAKLEDSAVYLCASSILAGVGNEQFFGPGTRLTVL.

The J gene is TRBJ2-1, the V gene TRBV30, with 11 bases aligning to TRBD2. The CDR3 spans 16 residues. Trimming cost V 3 bases and J 4 bases; bases outside gene matches: 8. Germline CDR1 and CDR2: GTSNPN and SVGIG (reference sequence). The CDR3 loop reads CAWSAYLAGGYNEQFF. DNA of the CDR3: TGTGCCTGGAGCGCCTATCTAGCGGGAGGTTACAATGAGCAGTTCTTC.